The T cell receptor beta chain described here comes from a study of T cells after yellow fever vaccination. This clonotype has at least ten counts. For TCR, cDNA came from 5'RACE template switching, which added a universal primer site and UMIs. TCRdb used MiXCR to reprocess the 5' RACE reads, holding one entry per CDR3 protein. The repertoire holds under 25,000 distinct CDR3 sequences, with approximately 5.2% as singletons. Unmatched junction bases numbered 7, after V lost 7 bases and J lost 2 bases. The CDR3 contains 15 residues. The V gene's germline CDR1 is SEHNR and CDR2 FQNEAQ (reference sequence). Broader study findings: Contaminating bulk clonotypes could be abundant in FACS-sorted repertoires. A limited proportion of clonotypes was detected within both the CD4 and CD8 compartments. It was the secondary response that reached its peak faster, day 5 versus 15, but it was weaker.

The source was PBMCs, either bulk or a sorted T-cell subset (CD4+, CD8+, memory, or dextramer-sorted; not recorded which), collected around 45 days after the first yellow fever vaccination. V is TRBV7-9 and J is TRBJ2-3; the match to TRBD2 covers 9 bases. The TCR originated in a man between 18 and 35 years old who received the YFV17D yellow fever vaccine. In DNA form, the CDR3 reads TGTGCCAGCACCTTTCTAGCGGGGACCACAGATACGCAGTATTTT. Its protein product is CASTFLAGTTDTQYF. The full variable domain, rest sourced from reference TRBV7-9 and TRBJ2-3, is DTGVSQNPRHKITKRGQNVTFRCDPISEHNRLYWYRQTLGQGPEFLTYFQNEAQLEKSRLLSDRFSAERPKGSFSTLEIQRTEQGDSAMYLCASTFLAGTTDTQYFGPGTRLTVL.